This TCR beta chain is from a study of blood T cells in healthy people across ages. Study-wide context: In model experiments, template switching was able to capture about one barcoded beta molecule for every two T cells that were present.

Study findings and constraints: Versus aged donors, long-lived donors had higher diversity and more naive CD4+ cells. A strong correlation between TCR beta diversity and naive T cell percentage was seen.

Then a second PCR, running roughly 6 to 12 cycles, was carried out with a sample-barcoded 5' primer and a J-beta primer mix. Every single cDNA molecule received a tag from a template-switch adaptor with 12 random nucleotides. TCRdb itself ran the 5' RACE reads through MiXCR, one entry per CDR3 protein. The table records just under 750,000 distinct CDR3 sequences, 22% of them present only once. A few counts support this clonotype. No antigen is known for it. The V and J ends lost 1 base and 3 bases respectively, with 10 bases between them. The CDR3 spans 15 residues. Sample: blood. The chain has TRBV12-3 or TRBV12-4 and TRBJ2-1, with D perhaps assigned TRBD1 or TRBD2 (5 bases each). The receptor's source is a man aged 70 or older in good health. CDR3 DNA: TGTGCCAGCAGTTTAGAAGGGACCAACTACAATGAGCAGTTCTTC. Residues: CASSLEGTNYNEQFF.